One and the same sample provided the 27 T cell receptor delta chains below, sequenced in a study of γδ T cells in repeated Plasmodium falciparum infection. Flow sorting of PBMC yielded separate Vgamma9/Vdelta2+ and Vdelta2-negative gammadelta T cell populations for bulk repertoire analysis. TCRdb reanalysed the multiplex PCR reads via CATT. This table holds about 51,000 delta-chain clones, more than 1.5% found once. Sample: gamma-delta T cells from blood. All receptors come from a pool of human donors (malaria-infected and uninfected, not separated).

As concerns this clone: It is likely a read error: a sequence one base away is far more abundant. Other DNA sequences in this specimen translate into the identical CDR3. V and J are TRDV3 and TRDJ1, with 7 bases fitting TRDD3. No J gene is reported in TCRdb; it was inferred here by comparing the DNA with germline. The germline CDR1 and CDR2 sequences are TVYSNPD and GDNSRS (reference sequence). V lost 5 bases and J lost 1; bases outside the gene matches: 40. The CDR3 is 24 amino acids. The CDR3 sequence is CAHGVSFLYWGLTRVRSCTDKLIF. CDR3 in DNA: TGTGCCCATGGGGTTTCCTTTTTATACTGGGGACTAACAAGGGTTCGATCTTGCACCGATAAACTCATCTTT.

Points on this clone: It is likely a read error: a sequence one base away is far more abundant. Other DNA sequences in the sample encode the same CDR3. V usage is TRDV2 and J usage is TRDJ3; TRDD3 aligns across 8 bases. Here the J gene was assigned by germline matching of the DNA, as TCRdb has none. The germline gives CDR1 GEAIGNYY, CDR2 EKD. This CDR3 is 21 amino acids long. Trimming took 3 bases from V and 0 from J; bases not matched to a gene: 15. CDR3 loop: CACDRNPNWGIGSWDTRQMFF. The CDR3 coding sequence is TGTGCCTGTGACCGGAATCCTAATTGGGGGATTGGCTCCTGGGACACCCGACAGATGTTTTTC.

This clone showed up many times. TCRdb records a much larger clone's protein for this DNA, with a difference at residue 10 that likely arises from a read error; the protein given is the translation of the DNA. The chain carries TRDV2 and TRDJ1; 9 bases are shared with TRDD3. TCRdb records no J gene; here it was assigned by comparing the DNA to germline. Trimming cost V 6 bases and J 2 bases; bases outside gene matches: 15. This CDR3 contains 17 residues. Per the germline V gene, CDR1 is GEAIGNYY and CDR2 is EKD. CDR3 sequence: CACQDLLGEESTDKLIF. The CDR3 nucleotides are TGTGCCTGTCAGGACTTACTGGGGGAGGAGTCGACCGATAAACTCATCTTT.

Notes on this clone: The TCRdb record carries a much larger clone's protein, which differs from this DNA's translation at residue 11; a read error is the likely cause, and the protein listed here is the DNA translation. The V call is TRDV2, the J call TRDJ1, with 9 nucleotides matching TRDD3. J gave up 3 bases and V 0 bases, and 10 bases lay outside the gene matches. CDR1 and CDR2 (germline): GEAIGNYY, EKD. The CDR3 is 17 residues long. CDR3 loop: CACDTPWVGDNSDKLIF. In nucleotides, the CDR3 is TGTGCCTGTGACACCCCATGGGTGGGGGATAACTCCGATAAACTCATCTTT.

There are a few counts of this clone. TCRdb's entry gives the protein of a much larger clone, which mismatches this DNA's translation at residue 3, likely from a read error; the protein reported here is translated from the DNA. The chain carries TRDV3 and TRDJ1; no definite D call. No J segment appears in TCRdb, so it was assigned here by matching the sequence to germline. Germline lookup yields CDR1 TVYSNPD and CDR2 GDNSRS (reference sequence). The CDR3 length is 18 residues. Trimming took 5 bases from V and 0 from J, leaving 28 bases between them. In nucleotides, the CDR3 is TGTGCCCTCCCAGCTGTAGTTTCCCCTTTCCCGTACACCGATAAACTCATCTTT. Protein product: CALPAVVSPFPYTDKLIF.

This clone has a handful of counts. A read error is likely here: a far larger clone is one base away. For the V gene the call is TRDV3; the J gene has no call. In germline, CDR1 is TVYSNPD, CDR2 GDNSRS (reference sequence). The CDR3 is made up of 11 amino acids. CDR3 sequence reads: CAAGGTDKLIF. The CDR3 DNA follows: TGTGCCGCCGGCGGCACCGATAAACTCATCTTC.

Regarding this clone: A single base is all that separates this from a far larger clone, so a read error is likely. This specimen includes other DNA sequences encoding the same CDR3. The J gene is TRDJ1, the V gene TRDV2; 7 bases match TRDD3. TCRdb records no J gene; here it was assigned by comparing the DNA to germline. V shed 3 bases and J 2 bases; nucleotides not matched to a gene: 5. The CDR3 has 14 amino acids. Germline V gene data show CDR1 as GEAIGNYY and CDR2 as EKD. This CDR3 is CACDSLGTTDKLIF. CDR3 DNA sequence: TGTGCCTGTGACTCACTGGGGACAACCGATAAACTCATCTTT.

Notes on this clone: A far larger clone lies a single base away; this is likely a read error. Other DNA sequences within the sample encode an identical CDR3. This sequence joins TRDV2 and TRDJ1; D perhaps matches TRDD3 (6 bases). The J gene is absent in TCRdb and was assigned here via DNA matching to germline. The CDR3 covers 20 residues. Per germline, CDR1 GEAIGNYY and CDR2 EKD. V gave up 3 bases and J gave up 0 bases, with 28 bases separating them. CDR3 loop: CACDSVLGPDRGPYTDKLIF. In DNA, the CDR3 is TGTGCCTGTGACTCCGTGCTGGGGCCCGACCGTGGTCCGTACACCGATAAACTCATCTTT.

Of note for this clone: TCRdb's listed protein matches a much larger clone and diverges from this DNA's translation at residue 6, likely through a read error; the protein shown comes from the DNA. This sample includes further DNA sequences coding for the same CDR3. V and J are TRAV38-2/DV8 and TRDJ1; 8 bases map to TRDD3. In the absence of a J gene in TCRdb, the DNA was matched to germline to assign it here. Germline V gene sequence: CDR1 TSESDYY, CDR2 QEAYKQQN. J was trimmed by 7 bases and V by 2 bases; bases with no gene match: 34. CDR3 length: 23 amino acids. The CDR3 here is CAYRSLELFPLLLGAKPGGKLIF. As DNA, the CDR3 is TGTGCTTATAGGAGTCTAGAACTATTCCCCCTATTACTGGGGGCCAAACCTGGAGGTAAACTCATCTTT.

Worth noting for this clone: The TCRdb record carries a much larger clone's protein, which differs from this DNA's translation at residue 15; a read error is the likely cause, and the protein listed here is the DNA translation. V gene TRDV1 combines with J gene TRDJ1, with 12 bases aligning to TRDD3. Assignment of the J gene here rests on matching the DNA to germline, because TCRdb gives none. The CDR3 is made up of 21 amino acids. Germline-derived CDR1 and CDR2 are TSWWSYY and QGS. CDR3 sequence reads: CALGSCLPYWGIPRCTDKLIF. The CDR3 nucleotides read TGTGCCCTTGGGTCCTGCCTGCCGTACTGGGGGATACCACGTTGCACCGATAAACTCATCTTT.

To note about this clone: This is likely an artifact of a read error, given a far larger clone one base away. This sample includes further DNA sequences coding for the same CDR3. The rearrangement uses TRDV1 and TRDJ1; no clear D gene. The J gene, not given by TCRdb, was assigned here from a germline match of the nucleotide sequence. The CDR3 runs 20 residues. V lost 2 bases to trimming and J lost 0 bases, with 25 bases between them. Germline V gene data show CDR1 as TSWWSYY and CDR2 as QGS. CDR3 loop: CALGEGSLFGVPWYTDKLIF. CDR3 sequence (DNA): TGTGCTCTTGGGGAAGGCTCCCTGTTCGGCGTACCCTGGTACACCGATAAACTCATCTTT.

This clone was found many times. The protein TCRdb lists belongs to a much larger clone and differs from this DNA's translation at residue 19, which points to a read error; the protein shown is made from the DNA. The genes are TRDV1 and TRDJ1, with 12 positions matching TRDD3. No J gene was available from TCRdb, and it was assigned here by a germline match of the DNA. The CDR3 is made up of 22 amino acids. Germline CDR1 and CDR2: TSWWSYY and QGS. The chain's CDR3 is CALGELCPHLLGDTIYTDELIF. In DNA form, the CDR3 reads TGTGCTCTTGGGGAACTCTGCCCTCATCTACTGGGGGATACCATATACACCGATGAACTCATCTTT.

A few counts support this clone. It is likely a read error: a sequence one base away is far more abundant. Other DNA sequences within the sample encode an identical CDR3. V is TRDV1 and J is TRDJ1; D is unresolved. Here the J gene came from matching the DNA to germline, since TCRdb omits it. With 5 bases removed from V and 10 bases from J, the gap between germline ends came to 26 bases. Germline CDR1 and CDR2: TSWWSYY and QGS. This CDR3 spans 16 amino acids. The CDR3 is CALGHMGLAQSRGLIF. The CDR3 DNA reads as TGTGCTCTTGGGCACATGGGTCTCGCCCAGTCACGGGGACTCATCTTT.

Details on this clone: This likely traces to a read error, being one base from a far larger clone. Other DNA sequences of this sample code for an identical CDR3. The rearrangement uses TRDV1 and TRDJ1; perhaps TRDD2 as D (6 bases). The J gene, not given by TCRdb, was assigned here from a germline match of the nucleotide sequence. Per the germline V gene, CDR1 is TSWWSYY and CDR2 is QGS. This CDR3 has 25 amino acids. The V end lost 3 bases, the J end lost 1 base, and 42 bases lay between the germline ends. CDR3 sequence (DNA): TGTGCTCTTGGGGATCCCTTCCCCCCCTATCCGGCGAACCTGCTGGGATTCCTTTCCACCGATAAACTCATCTTT. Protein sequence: CALGDPFPPYPANLLGFLSTDKLIF.

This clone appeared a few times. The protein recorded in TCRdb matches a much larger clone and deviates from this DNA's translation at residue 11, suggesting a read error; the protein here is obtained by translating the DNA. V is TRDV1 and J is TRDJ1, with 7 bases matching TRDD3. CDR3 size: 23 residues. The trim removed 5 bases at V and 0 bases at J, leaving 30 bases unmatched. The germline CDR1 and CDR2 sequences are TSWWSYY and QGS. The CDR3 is CALGLPSKLLLPHWGWYTDKLIF. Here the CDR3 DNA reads TGTGCTCTTGGGCTACCCTCAAAACTCCTTCTCCCCCACTGGGGTTGGTACACCGATAAACTCATCTTT.

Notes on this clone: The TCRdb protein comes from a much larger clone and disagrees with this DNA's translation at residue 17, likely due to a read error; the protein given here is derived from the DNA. The CDR3 bases are TGTGCCTGTGACAAGTTGATGGGGGATACCAAAACGAACTGGGACACCCAACAGATGTTTTTC. Amino acids: CACDKLMGDTKTNWDTQQMFF. The genes are TRDV2 and TRDJ3, with TRDD3 identical over 10 bases. Germline CDR1 reads GEAIGNYY; CDR2 reads EKD. The CDR3 has 21 residues.

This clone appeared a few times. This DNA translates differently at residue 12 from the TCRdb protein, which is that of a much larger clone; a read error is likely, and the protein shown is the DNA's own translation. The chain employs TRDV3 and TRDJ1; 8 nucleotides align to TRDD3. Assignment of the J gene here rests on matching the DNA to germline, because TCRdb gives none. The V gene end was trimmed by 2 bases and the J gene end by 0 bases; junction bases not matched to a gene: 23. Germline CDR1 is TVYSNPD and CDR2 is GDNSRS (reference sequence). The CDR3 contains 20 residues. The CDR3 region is CAFGSTYWGCPSMYTDKLIF. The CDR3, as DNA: TGTGCCTTTGGGTCTACGTACTGGGGGTGTCCCTCCATGTACACCGATAAACTCATCTTT.

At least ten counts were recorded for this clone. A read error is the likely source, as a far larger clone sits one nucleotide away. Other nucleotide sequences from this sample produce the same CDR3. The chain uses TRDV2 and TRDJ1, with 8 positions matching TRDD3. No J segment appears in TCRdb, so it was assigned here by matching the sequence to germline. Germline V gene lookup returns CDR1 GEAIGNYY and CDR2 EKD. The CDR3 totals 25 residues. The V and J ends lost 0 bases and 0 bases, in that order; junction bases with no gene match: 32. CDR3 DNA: TGTGCCTGTGACACCGGGAGCTTAGGGTTTTGGGAGCTAACGACTGGGGGCCCGTACACCGATAAACTCATCTTT. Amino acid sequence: CACDTGSLGFWELTTGGPYTDKLIF.

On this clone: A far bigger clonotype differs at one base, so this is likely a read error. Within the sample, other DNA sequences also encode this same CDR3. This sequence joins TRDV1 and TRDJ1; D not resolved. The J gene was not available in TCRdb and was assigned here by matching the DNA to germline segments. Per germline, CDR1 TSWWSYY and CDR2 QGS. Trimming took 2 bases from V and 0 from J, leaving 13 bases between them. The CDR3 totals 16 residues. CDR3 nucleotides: TGTGCTCTTGGGGAAATTCGTCAGGGGTACACCGATAAACTCATCTTT. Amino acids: CALGEIRQGYTDKLIF.

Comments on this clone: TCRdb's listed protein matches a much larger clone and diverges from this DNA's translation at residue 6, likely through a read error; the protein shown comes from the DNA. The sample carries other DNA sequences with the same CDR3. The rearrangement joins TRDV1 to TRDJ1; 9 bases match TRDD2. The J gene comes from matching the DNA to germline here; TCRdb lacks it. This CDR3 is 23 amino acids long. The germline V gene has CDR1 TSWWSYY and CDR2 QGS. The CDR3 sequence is CALGETHHLPTSTGRKYTDKLIF. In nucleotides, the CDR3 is TGTGCCCTTGGGGAAACCCATCACCTTCCTACAAGTACTGGTCGAAAATACACCGATAAACTCATCTTT.

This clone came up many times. CDR3 protein: CALGSRRKGDIKIAGADDKLIF. The CDR3, as DNA: TGTGCTCTTGGGTCCAGACGTAAGGGGGATATTAAAATTGCGGGTGCTGACGATAAACTCATCTTT. The chain is built from TRDV1 and TRDJ1; 8 positions agree with TRDD3. After removal of 5 bases from V and 4 bases from J, the junction contained 30 bases not matched to a gene. Per germline, CDR1 TSWWSYY and CDR2 QGS. The CDR3 contains 22 residues.

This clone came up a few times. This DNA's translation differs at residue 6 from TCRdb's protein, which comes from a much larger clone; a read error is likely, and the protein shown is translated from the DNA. The CDR3 coding sequence is TGTGCCTCCCAGGGGGGTAATCCGTACACCGATAAACTCATCTTT. Translating gives CASQGGNPYTDKLIF. The chain links TRDV3 to TRDJ1, with D maybe TRDD3 (5 bases). The J gene comes from matching the DNA to germline here; TCRdb lacks it. This CDR3 contains 15 residues. Germline CDR1 and CDR2: TVYSNPD and GDNSRS (reference sequence). V was trimmed by 4 bases and J by 0 bases, leaving 18 bases between them.

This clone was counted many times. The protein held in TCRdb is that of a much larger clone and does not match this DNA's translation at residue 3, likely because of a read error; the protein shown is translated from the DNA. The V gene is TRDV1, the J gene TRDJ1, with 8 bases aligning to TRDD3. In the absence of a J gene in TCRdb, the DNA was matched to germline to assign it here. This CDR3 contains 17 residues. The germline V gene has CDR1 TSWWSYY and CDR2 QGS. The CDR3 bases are TGTGCTCCTGGGGAACCCTCCTGGGGGACTTACACCGATAAACTCATCTTT. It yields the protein CAPGEPSWGTYTDKLIF.

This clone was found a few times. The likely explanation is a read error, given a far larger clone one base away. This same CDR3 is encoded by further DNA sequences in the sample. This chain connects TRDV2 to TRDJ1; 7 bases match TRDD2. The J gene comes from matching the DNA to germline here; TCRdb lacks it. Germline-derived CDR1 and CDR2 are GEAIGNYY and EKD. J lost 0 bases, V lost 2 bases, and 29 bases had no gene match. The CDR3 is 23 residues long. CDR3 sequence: CACDMVGFLPNLPAGAYTDKLIF. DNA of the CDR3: TGTGCCTGTGACATGGTCGGATTCCTCCCAAACCTTCCTGCTGGTGCGTACACCGATAAACTCATCTTT.

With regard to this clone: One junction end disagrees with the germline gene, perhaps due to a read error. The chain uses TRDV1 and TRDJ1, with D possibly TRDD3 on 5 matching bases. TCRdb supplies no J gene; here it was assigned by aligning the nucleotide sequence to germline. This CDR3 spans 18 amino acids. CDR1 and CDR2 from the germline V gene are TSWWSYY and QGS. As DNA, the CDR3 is TGCTCTGGGTCGCGGCCTCTCCTGTTAATGGTGTACACCGGTAAACTCATCTTT. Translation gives CSGSRPLLLMVYTGKLIF.

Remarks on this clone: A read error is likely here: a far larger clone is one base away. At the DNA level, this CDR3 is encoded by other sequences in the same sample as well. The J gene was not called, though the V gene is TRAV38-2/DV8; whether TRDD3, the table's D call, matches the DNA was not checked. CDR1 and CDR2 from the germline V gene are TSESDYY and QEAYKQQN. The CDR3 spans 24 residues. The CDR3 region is CAYRSLRLVFPPGGLRMETDKLIF. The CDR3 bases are TGTGCTTATAGGAGCCTAAGGTTAGTCTTTCCCCCTGGGGGATTAAGAATGGAAACCGATAAACTTATCTTT.

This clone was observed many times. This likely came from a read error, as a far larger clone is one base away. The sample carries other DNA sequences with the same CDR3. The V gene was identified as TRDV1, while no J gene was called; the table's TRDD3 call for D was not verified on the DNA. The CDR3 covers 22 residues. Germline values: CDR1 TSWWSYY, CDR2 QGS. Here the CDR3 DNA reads TGTGCTCTTGGGGTTCCCTTCCTCCGTCGGGGCTGGGGGACCCGATACACCGATAAGCTCATCTTT. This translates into CALGVPFLRRGWGTRYTDKLIF.